These T cell receptor beta chains were read from a single sample in a study of beta chain features in type 1 diabetes. Profiling relied on immunoSEQ multiplex PCR, and the TCRdb table lists in-frame clones only, not all of them. The sample holds 620,000 or so clones, roughly a sixth seen once. The sample comprised naive CD4+ T cells from blood. The receptors were gathered from a man between 18 and 29 years old in good health. The CDR3 runs from the conserved cysteine through the conserved F or W. Each record gives: V gene, clone size, D gene, J gene, CDR3 DNA, CDR3 protein. The D gene is left open where the match is weak. For some rows the clone size is stated as once, few or many, or as a class when expanded; others skip it.

v_call: TRBV9
clone_size: .
d_call: .
j_call: TRBJ2-3
cdr3_nt: TGTGCCAGCAGCGTAGTCGCTAGCACAGATACGCAGTATTTT
cdr3_aa: CASSVVASTDTQYF

v_call: TRBV7-2
clone_size: few
d_call: .
j_call: TRBJ2-3
cdr3_nt: TGTGCCAGCAGCTTAACAGTTAGCGCCCTGACAGTCAGGCAGTATTTT
cdr3_aa: CASSLTVSALTVRQYF

v_call: TRBV6-6
clone_size: .
d_call: .
j_call: TRBJ2-2
cdr3_nt: TGTGCCAGCAGTTCACTAGGATTCTATAACACCGGGGAGCTGTTTTTT
cdr3_aa: CASSSLGFYNTGELFF

v_call: TRBV9
clone_size: .
d_call: .
j_call: TRBJ2-1
cdr3_nt: TGTGCCAGCAACGGGGCAGGGTACAATGAGCAGTTCTTC
cdr3_aa: CASNGAGYNEQFF

v_call: TRBV7-2
clone_size: .
d_call: TRBD1
j_call: TRBJ2-3
cdr3_nt: TGTGCCAGCAGCCCCCGCAACAGGGGCAGGACAGATACGCAGTATTTT
cdr3_aa: CASSPRNRGRTDTQYF

v_call: TRBV7-9
clone_size: few
d_call: .
j_call: TRBJ2-7
cdr3_nt: TGTGCCAGCAGCTCATCCCGGGCCGTCGCCCACGAGCAGTACTTC
cdr3_aa: CASSSSRAVAHEQYF

v_call: TRBV25-1
clone_size: few
d_call: .
j_call: TRBJ2-7
cdr3_nt: TGTGCCAGCAGACTTATCGGACAGCAGTCCTACGAGCAGTACTTC
cdr3_aa: CASRLIGQQSYEQYF

v_call: TRBV7-9
clone_size: .
d_call: .
j_call: TRBJ1-2
cdr3_nt: TGTGCCAGCAGCTTAGCTAACAGAGACTATGGCTACACCTTC
cdr3_aa: CASSLANRDYGYTF

v_call: TRBV7-2
clone_size: few
d_call: TRBD1
j_call: TRBJ1-1
cdr3_nt: TGTGCCAGCAGCTTAGTAGGACAGGGCACTGAAGCTTTCTTT
cdr3_aa: CASSLVGQGTEAFF

v_call: TRBV27
clone_size: few
d_call: .
j_call: TRBJ1-2
cdr3_nt: TGTGCCAGCAGCGCCCTAGGGGGATCCGTTAACTATGGCTACACCTTC
cdr3_aa: CASSALGGSVNYGYTF

v_call: TRBV6-5
clone_size: .
d_call: .
j_call: TRBJ1-1
cdr3_nt: TGTGCCAGCACCATTCCCGGGGGGACTGAAGCTTTCTTT
cdr3_aa: CASTIPGGTEAFF

v_call: TRBV7-3
clone_size: few
d_call: .
j_call: TRBJ2-2
cdr3_nt: TGTGCCAGCAGCCCACAGAGACAGACGAACACCGGGGAGCTGTTTTTT
cdr3_aa: CASSPQRQTNTGELFF

v_call: TRBV2
clone_size: .
d_call: .
j_call: TRBJ1-2
cdr3_nt: TGTGCCAGCAGGGCTTACAGGGAGCCATCGTTTGGCTACACCTTC
cdr3_aa: CASRAYREPSFGYTF

v_call: TRBV19
clone_size: few
d_call: TRBD1
j_call: TRBJ2-7
cdr3_nt: TGTGCCAGTAGGAGACAGGGTAGCTCCTACGAGCAGTACTTC
cdr3_aa: CASRRQGSSYEQYF

v_call: TRBV27
clone_size: few
d_call: .
j_call: TRBJ2-7
cdr3_nt: TGTGCCAGCAGTTTCCTGTGGGCGGCGGGCTCCTACGAGCAGTACTTC
cdr3_aa: CASSFLWAAGSYEQYF

v_call: TRBV6-6
clone_size: few
d_call: .
j_call: TRBJ1-1
cdr3_nt: TGTGCCAGCACCGACCGGTTTGAGGTGAACACTGAAGCTTTCTTT
cdr3_aa: CASTDRFEVNTEAFF

v_call: TRBV18
clone_size: .
d_call: .
j_call: TRBJ1-1
cdr3_nt: TGTGCCAGCTCACCACTGGCCGGAACGGCTGAAGCTTTCTTT
cdr3_aa: CASSPLAGTAEAFF

v_call: TRBV20-1
clone_size: few
d_call: .
j_call: TRBJ2-7
cdr3_nt: TGCAGTGCTAGTTTCATCCACGAGCAGTACTTC
cdr3_aa: CSASFIHEQYF

v_call: TRBV9
clone_size: .
d_call: .
j_call: TRBJ1-4
cdr3_nt: TGTGCCAGCAGCGTAGGAACAAAATCTGAAAAACTGTTTTTT
cdr3_aa: CASSVGTKSEKLFF

v_call: TRBV10-3
clone_size: few
d_call: TRBD2
j_call: TRBJ2-7
cdr3_nt: TGTGCCATCAGTGAGGCGGGCGGGAGCGCCTACGAGCAGTACTTC
cdr3_aa: CAISEAGGSAYEQYF

v_call: TRBV6-6
clone_size: .
d_call: .
j_call: TRBJ2-7
cdr3_nt: TGTGCCAGCAGAACGACAGCCTCCTACGAGCAGTACTTC
cdr3_aa: CASRTTASYEQYF

v_call: TRBV5-4
clone_size: .
d_call: .
j_call: TRBJ1-5
cdr3_nt: TGTGCCAGCAGCTTTGCCGGGGGTCAGCCCCAGCATTTT
cdr3_aa: CASSFAGGQPQHF

v_call: TRBV11-1
clone_size: .
d_call: .
j_call: TRBJ1-2
cdr3_nt: TGTGCCAGCAGCTCACGAAGTACCGGGACACCGTATGGCTACACCTTC
cdr3_aa: CASSSRSTGTPYGYTF

v_call: TRBV7-9
clone_size: few
d_call: .
j_call: TRBJ1-1
cdr3_nt: TGTGCCAGCAGCTCCGGGAAGCTCACTGAAGCTTTCTTT
cdr3_aa: CASSSGKLTEAFF

v_call: TRBV13
clone_size: few
d_call: TRBD2
j_call: TRBJ2-7
cdr3_nt: TGTGCCAGCAGCTTAGAAACTAGCGGGGGGAACGAGCAGTACTTC
cdr3_aa: CASSLETSGGNEQYF

v_call: TRBV29-1
clone_size: few
d_call: .
j_call: TRBJ2-5
cdr3_nt: TGCAGCGCGGGACGGAAGCAAGAGACCCAGTACTTC
cdr3_aa: CSAGRKQETQYF

v_call: TRBV5-1
clone_size: .
d_call: TRBD1
j_call: TRBJ2-7
cdr3_nt: TGCGCCAGCAGCTTGGGTGGGACAGGGACCTACGAGCAGTACTTC
cdr3_aa: CASSLGGTGTYEQYF